Shown below are 6 T cell receptor beta chains from a single sample sequenced in a study of preoperative IRX-2 immunotherapy in early breast cancer. Assay: immunoSEQ multiplex PCR; the TCRdb copy retains only in-frame clones and omits some. The repertoire includes approximately 38,000 clones, approximately 85% of them detected once, and about 1.5% sits in the top ten. Noted treatment: preoperative locoregional IRX-2 cytokine immunotherapy. This material consisted of lymph node tissue, taken after IRX-2 immunotherapy. All receptors derive from a human donor with breast cancer.

The V and J genes are TRBV6-8 and TRBJ1-2; D might be TRBD1 (5 bases). This CDR3 is built from 14 residues. Germline V gene sequence: CDR1 MNHGY, CDR2 SAAAGT. V lost 7 bases and J lost 3, with 15 bases in between. Written as DNA, the CDR3 is TGTGCCAGCACCAATCCAGGGCCCGACTATGGCTACACCTTC. This codes for CASTNPGPDYGYTF.

The chain is built from TRBV30 and TRBJ1-1; 7 bases line up with TRBD1. The CDR3 runs to 13 residues. The germline gives CDR1 GTSNPN, CDR2 SVGIG (reference sequence). After removal of 6 bases from V and 0 bases from J, the junction contained 4 bases not matched to a gene. DNA of the CDR3: TGTGCCTGTTCACAGGGGATGAACACTGAAGCTTTCTTT. Amino acids: CACSQGMNTEAFF. The whole variable domain, remainder taken from reference TRBV30 and TRBJ1-1, is SQTIHQWPATLVQPVGSPLSLECTVEGTSNPNLYWYRQAAGRGLQLLFYSVGIGQISSEVPQNLSASRPQDRQFILSSKKLLLSDSGFYLCACSQGMNTEAFFGQGTRLTVV.

The V gene is TRBV29-1, the J gene TRBJ1-2, with D tentatively TRBD1 (5 bases). The germline CDR1 and CDR2 sequences are SQVTM and ANQGSEA. V was shortened by 6 bases and J by 4 bases, with 15 bases between the two germline ends. The CDR3 sequence is 13 residues long. The CDR3 sequence is CSVGTGTGYGYTF. As DNA, the CDR3 is TGCAGCGTCGGGACGGGCACCGGCTATGGCTACACCTTC.

This rearrangement joins TRBV5-1 to TRBJ1-1; 8 nucleotides line up with TRBD1. Germline assignment: CDR1 SGHRS and CDR2 YFSETQ. This CDR3 is 17 amino acids long. Trimming took 0 bases from V and 1 from J; bases not matched to a gene: 8. The CDR3 DNA follows: TGCGCCAGCAGCTTGGGGGCCCCCACAGGGGGGAACACTGAAGCTTTCTTT. This encodes CASSLGAPTGGNTEAFF.

The V call is TRBV6-8, the J call TRBJ1-6, with D possibly matching TRBD1 (5 bases). The CDR3 consists of 15 residues. CDR1 and CDR2 (germline): MNHGY, SAAAGT. Trimming cost V 7 bases and J 8 bases, with 18 bases left between them. CDR3 in amino acids: CASTNPGLGDSPLHF. The CDR3 DNA sequence: TGTGCCAGCACCAATCCGGGACTTGGGGATTCACCCCTCCACTTT.

The genes are TRBV11-3 and TRBJ2-5; TRBD2 agrees at 14 bases. CDR1 and CDR2 (germline): SGHNT, YENEEA. The junction had 6 bases not matched to a gene; V was cut back by 4 bases and J by 5 bases. CDR3 length: 16 amino acids. For the CDR3, the DNA is TGTGCCAGCAGCTCTAGACTAGCGGGGGGGCGGGAGACCCAGTACTTC. As protein: CASSSRLAGGRETQYF.